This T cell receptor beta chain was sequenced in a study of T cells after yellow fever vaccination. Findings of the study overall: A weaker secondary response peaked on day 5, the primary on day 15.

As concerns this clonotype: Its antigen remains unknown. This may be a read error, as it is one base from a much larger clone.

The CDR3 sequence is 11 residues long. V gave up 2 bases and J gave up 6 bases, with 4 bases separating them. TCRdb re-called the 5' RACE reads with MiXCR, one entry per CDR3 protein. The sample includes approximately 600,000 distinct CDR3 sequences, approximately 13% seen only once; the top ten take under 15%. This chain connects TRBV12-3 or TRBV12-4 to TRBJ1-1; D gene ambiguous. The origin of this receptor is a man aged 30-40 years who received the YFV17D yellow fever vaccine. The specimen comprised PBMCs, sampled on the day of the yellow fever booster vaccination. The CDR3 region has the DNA TGTGCCAGCAGTTTAAGGTCTGAAGCTTTCTTT. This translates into CASSLRSEAFF.